A single sample gave rise to the 21 T cell receptor beta chains below, sequenced in a study of cytomegalovirus exposure and HLA in healthy donors. Both 60 Vbeta primers and 13 Jbeta primers went into the PCR. Libraries were prepared by immunoSEQ multiplex PCR; TCRdb keeps only in-frame clonotypes and omits some of them. This table holds about 170,000 clones, approximately 81% found once. Source material: PBMCs. These receptors were collected from a boy aged 2 to 10 in good health and CMV-seronegative.

CDR3 sequence reads: CASSWEGGDTEAFF. The CDR3 coding sequence is TGTGCCAGCAGTTGGGAGGGCGGGGATACTGAAGCTTTCTTT. The rearrangement uses TRBV27 and TRBJ1-1; D call uncertain. V gave up 4 bases and J gave up 5 bases, with 14 bases separating them. The CDR3 sequence is 14 residues long. CDR1 is MNHEY and CDR2 is SMNVEV in the germline V gene (reference sequence).

The chain carries TRBV7-8 and TRBJ2-1; TRBD2 matches 10 bases. This CDR3 has 14 residues. Germline lookup yields CDR1 SGHVS and CDR2 FQNEAQ. Unmatched junction bases numbered 6, after V lost 3 bases and J lost 10 bases. The CDR3 here is CASSFSSGSVEQFF. The DNA of the CDR3 is TGTGCCAGCAGCTTCTCTAGCGGGAGCGTAGAGCAGTTCTTC.

The genes are TRBV7-7 and TRBJ2-2; possibly TRBD1 for D (6 bases). The germline V gene encodes CDR1 SSHAT and CDR2 FNYEAQ (reference sequence). V was cut by 3 bases and J by 0 bases, with 8 bases left in between. The CDR3 length is 15 residues. The DNA for the CDR3 is TGTGCCAGCAGCTTGGACAGCCCGAACACCGGGGAGCTGTTTTTT. Its protein product is CASSLDSPNTGELFF.

CDR3 DNA sequence: TGTGCCAGCAGTTTACCCCACGCCGGGACACCATCTAACTATGGCTACACCTTC. Translation: CASSLPHAGTPSNYGYTF. The chain uses TRBV28 and TRBJ1-2; weak D call: TRBD1 (6 bases). V was shortened by 2 bases and J by 0 bases, with 19 bases between the two germline ends. Germline loops: CDR1 MDHEN, CDR2 SYDVKM. This CDR3 has 18 amino acids.

This clone has a single count. The CDR3 DNA sequence: TGCGCCAGCAGCTTGGGTCGTCTAGCCACGAACACCGGGGAGCTGTTTTTT. Translated: CASSLGRLATNTGELFF. The V call is TRBV5-1, the J call TRBJ2-2, with TRBD2 as a possible D gene (5 bases). CDR3 size: 17 residues. The ends were cut back, 0 bases at V and 0 bases at J, with 12 bases in the middle. Germline V gene data show CDR1 as SGHRS and CDR2 as YFSETQ.

The chain employs TRBV28 and TRBJ1-2; perhaps TRBD1 as D (6 bases). Per the germline V gene, CDR1 is MDHEN and CDR2 is SYDVKM. The CDR3 consists of 14 residues. The V end lost 7 bases, the J end lost 8 bases, and 20 bases lay between the germline ends. The DNA of the CDR3 is TGTGCCAGCACCCTTATCGGGGGGGCGCGAGGCTACACCTTC. It translates to CASTLIGGARGYTF.

The rearrangement joins TRBV7-6 to TRBJ1-1; 7 nucleotides align to TRBD1. The V and J ends lost 4 bases and 4 bases, in that order; junction bases with no gene match: 3. CDR3 size: 13 residues. Germline lookup yields CDR1 SGHVS and CDR2 FNYEAQ. The CDR3 region is CASSSQGGTEAFF. The DNA of the CDR3 is TGTGCCAGCAGCTCCCAGGGGGGCACTGAAGCTTTCTTT.

The chain couples TRBV10-1 to TRBJ2-5; no clear D. The CDR3 extends over 14 amino acids. Germline assignment: CDR1 WNHNN and CDR2 SYGVQD (reference sequence). The V end lost 4 bases, the J end lost 4 bases, and 13 bases lay between the germline ends. The CDR3 DNA follows: TGCGCCAGCAGTGCGGTGGTCGCACCAGAGACCCAGTACTTC. It yields the protein CASSAVVAPETQYF.

This clone was recorded once. The chain links TRBV28 to TRBJ2-1; 11 bases agree with TRBD2. The CDR3 runs 15 residues. CDR1 MDHEN and CDR2 SYDVKM come from the germline V gene. With V trimmed by 8 bases and J by 9 bases, 12 bases remained unmatched. Here the CDR3 reads CASDSIAGGSREQFF. The DNA of the CDR3 is TGTGCCAGCGATTCCATAGCGGGAGGGTCCCGTGAGCAGTTCTTC.

V usage is TRBV28 and J usage is TRBJ2-1, with D perhaps matching TRBD2 (5 bases). CDR1 and CDR2 from the germline V gene are MDHEN and SYDVKM. The CDR3 covers 13 residues. Trimming stripped 5 bases from V and 16 bases from J, with 21 bases between. The DNA of the CDR3 is TGTGCCAGCAGTACTGAAACCCGGGATCCGCCTTTCTTC. Translation: CASSTETRDPPFF.

The chain has TRBV28 and TRBJ2-7; D possibly corresponds to TRBD2 (6 bases). The V and J ends lost 5 bases and 4 bases respectively, with 9 bases between them. This CDR3 region has 12 residues. CDR1 is MDHEN and CDR2 is SYDVKM in the germline V gene. The DNA for the CDR3 is TGTGCCAGCAGTAAGGACTATTACGAGCAGTACTTC. Translating gives CASSKDYYEQYF.

The chain carries TRBV28 and TRBJ2-7, with TRBD1 matching 10 bases. V shed 6 bases and J 5 bases; nucleotides not matched to a gene: 10. This CDR3 comprises 15 residues. Germline V gene lookup returns CDR1 MDHEN and CDR2 SYDVKM. CDR3 in amino acids: CASSYTGTGANEQYF. The CDR3 nucleotides read TGTGCCAGCAGCTATACCGGGACAGGGGCCAACGAGCAGTACTTC.

The gene calls are TRBV7-6 and TRBJ1-1; D is unresolved. CDR1 is SGHVS, CDR2 FNYEAQ, per germline. The CDR3 is 13 amino acids. V was trimmed by 7 bases and J by 1 base, leaving 10 bases between them. CDR3 in DNA: TGTGCCAGCAAGAATAGAGGGAACACTGAAGCTTTCTTT. It translates to CASKNRGNTEAFF.

The genes are TRBV6-5 and TRBJ1-5; 7 bases are a match to TRBD1. This CDR3 is 15 amino acids long. The germline gives CDR1 MNHEY, CDR2 SVGAGI. J gave up 0 bases and V 4 bases, and 3 bases lay outside the gene matches. The CDR3 region is CASSWDRLSNQPQHF. As DNA, the CDR3 is TGTGCCAGCAGTTGGGACAGACTTAGCAATCAGCCCCAGCATTTT.

The CDR3 sequence is CASSLGTGLPDTQYF. The CDR3 bases are TGTGCCAGCAGCTTAGGGACAGGGCTTCCAGATACGCAGTATTTT. The V gene is TRBV7-2, the J gene TRBJ2-3; 8 bases agree with TRBD1. Germline assignment: CDR1 SGHTA and CDR2 FQGNSA. Trimming removed 1 base from V and 4 bases from J; junction bases left unmatched: 4. The CDR3 runs to 15 residues.

The genes are TRBV11-2 and TRBJ2-5, with D tentatively TRBD2 (6 bases). CDR1 and CDR2 from the germline V gene are SGHAT and FQNNGV. V was clipped by 2 bases and J by 2 bases, with 15 bases between them. The CDR3 length is 16 residues. CDR3 coding DNA: TGTGCCAGCAGCTTAAGCGGGCAGCTTACTCAAGAGACCCAGTACTTC. Translating gives CASSLSGQLTQETQYF.

The chain couples TRBV2 to TRBJ2-3; D is possibly TRBD2 (5 bases). The length of the CDR3 is 18 residues. Germline lookup yields CDR1 SNHLY and CDR2 FYNNEI. V lost 5 bases to trimming and J lost 1 base, with 22 bases between them. The CDR3 loop is CASSPIPNPAGGTDTQYF. As DNA, the CDR3 is TGTGCCAGCAGTCCCATACCAAATCCTGCGGGCGGCACAGATACGCAGTATTTT.

The CDR3 coding sequence is TGTGCCAGCAGCAGAACAGGGGGGAAGAACACTGAAGCTTTCTTT. It encodes CASSRTGGKNTEAFF. The chain carries TRBV28 and TRBJ1-1; 8 bases line up with TRBD1. CDR1 and CDR2 (germline): MDHEN, SYDVKM. The CDR3 totals 15 residues. V dropped 6 bases and J dropped 1; count of bases not matched to a gene: 7. Variable domain in full (rest from reference TRBV28 and TRBJ1-1): DVKVTQSSRYLVKRTGEKVFLECVQDMDHENMFWYRQDPGLGLRLIYFSYDVKMKEKGDIPEGYSVSREKKERFSLILESASTNQTSMYLCASSRTGGKNTEAFFGQGTRLTVV.

This chain uses TRBV4-1 with TRBJ2-1, with 9 bases matching TRBD1. Germline V gives CDR1 MGHRA, CDR2 YSYEKL. V gave up 0 bases and J gave up 4 bases; unmatched junction bases: 4. CDR3 size: 16 residues. CDR3: CASSQERDREYNEQFF. The CDR3 DNA reads as TGCGCCAGCAGCCAAGAACGGGACAGGGAGTACAATGAGCAGTTCTTC.

V is TRBV9 and J is TRBJ1-2; 8 bases map to TRBD1. Germline loops: CDR1 SGDLS, CDR2 YYNGEE. V dropped 3 bases and J dropped 6; count of bases not matched to a gene: 7. This CDR3 contains 14 residues. CDR3 amino acids: CASSGLDRADGYTF. CDR3 nucleotides: TGTGCCAGCAGCGGGTTGGACAGGGCTGATGGCTACACCTTC.

In its sample, this clone was seen a few times. V gene TRBV2 combines with J gene TRBJ1-6; 7 bases map to TRBD1. V was pared by 1 base and J by 10 bases, with 4 bases of the junction left unmatched. Germline values: CDR1 SNHLY, CDR2 FYNNEI. The CDR3 has 14 amino acids. Written as DNA, the CDR3 is TGTGCCAGCAGTGAAGAGCAGGGGGGATCACCCCTCCACTTT. Its protein is CASSEEQGGSPLHF. Full variable domain (rest looked up from reference TRBV2 and TRBJ1-6): EPEVTQTPSHQVTQMGQEVILRCVPISNHLYFYWYRQILGQKVEFLVSFYNNEISEKSEIFDDQFSVERPDGSNFTLKIRSTKLEDSAMYFCASSEEQGGSPLHFGNGTRLTVT.